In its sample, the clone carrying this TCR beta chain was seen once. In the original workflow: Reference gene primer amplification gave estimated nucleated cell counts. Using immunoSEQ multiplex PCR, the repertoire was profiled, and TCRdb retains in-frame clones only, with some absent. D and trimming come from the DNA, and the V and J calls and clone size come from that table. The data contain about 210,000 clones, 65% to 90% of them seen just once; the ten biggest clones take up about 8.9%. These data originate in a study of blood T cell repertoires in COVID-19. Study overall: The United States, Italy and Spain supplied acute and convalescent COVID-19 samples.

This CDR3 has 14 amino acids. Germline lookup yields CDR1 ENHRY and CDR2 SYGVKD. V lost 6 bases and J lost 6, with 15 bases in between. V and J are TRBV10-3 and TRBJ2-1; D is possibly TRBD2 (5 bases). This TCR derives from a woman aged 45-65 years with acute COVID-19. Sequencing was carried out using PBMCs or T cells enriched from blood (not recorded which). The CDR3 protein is CAIRRVQTTNEQFF. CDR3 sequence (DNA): TGTGCCATCAGGCGGGTCCAGACGACCAATGAGCAGTTCTTC.